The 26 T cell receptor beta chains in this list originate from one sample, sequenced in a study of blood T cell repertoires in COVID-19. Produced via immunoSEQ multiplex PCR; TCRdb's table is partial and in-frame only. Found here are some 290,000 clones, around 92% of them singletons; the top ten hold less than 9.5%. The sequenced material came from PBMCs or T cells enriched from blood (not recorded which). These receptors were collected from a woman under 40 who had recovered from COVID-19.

Written as DNA, the CDR3 is TGCGCCAGCAGCTACTTGACAGGGGGTGAGCAGTTCTTC. Translation: CASSYLTGGEQFF. The rearrangement joins TRBV5-1 to TRBJ2-1; 9 bases are shared with TRBD1. CDR1 and CDR2 from the germline V gene are SGHRS and YFSETQ. V gave up 3 bases and J gave up 9 bases; unmatched junction bases: 4. CDR3 length equals 13 residues. Drawing the rest from reference TRBV5-1 and TRBJ2-1, the complete variable domain is KAGVTQTPRYLIKTRGQQVTLSCSPISGHRSVSWYQQTPGQGLQFLFEYFSETQRNKGNFPGRFSGRQFSNSRSEMNVSTLELGDSALYLCASSYLTGGEQFFGPGTRLTVL.

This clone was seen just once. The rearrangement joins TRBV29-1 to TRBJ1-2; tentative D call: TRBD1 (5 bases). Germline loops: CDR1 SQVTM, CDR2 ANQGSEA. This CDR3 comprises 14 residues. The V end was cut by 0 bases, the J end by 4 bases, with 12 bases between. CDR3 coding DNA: TGCAGCGTTGAAGATAGGGGAAATGGCTATGGCTACACCTTC. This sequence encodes CSVEDRGNGYGYTF.

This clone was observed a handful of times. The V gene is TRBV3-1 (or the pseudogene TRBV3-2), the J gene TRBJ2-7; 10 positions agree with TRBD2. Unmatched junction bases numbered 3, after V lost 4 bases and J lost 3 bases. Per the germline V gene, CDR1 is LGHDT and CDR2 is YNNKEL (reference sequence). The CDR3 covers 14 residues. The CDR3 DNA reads TGTGCCAGCAGCCCCGGGACTAGCGACTACGAGCAGTACTTC. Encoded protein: CASSPGTSDYEQYF.

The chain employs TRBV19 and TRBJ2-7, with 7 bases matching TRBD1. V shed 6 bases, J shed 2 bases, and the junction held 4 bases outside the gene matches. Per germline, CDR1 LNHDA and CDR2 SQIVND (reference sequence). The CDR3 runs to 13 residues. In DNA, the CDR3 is TGTGCCAGTAGGACCGGGACAGCCTACGAGCAGTACTTC. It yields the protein CASRTGTAYEQYF.

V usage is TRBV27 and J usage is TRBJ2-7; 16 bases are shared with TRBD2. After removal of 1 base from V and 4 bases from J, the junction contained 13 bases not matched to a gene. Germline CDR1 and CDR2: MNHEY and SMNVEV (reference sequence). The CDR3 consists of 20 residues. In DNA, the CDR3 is TGTGCCAGCAGTTTATTAGGGACTAGCGGGAGGGTCGAAACCCTTTACGAGCAGTACTTC. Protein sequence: CASSLLGTSGRVETLYEQYF.

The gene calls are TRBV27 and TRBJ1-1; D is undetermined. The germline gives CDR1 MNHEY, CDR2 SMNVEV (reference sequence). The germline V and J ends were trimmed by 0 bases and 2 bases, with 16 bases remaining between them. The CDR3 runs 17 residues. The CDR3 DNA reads TGTGCCAGCAGTTTATCTTATTTGGGCATAAGAAACACTGAAGCTTTCTTT. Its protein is CASSLSYLGIRNTEAFF.

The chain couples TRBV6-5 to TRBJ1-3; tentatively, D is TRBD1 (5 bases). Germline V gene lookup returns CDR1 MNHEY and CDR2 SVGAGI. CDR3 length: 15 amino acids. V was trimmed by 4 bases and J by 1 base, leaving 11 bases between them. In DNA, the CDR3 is TGTGCCAGCAGTTTGGGGGGGTTGTCTGGAAACACCATATATTTT. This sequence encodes CASSLGGLSGNTIYF.

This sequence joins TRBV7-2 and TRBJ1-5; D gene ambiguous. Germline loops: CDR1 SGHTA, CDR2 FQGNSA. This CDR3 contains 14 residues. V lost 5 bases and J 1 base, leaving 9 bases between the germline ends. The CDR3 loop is CASSQGRSNQPQHF. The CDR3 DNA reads TGTGCCAGCAGCCAAGGGAGGAGCAATCAGCCCCAGCATTTT. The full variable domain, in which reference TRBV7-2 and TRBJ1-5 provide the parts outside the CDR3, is GAGVSQSPSNKVTEKGKDVELRCDPISGHTALYWYRQSLGQGLEFLIYFQGNSAPDKSGLPSDRFSAERTGGSVSTLTIQRTQQEDSAVYLCASSQGRSNQPQHFGDGTRLSIL.

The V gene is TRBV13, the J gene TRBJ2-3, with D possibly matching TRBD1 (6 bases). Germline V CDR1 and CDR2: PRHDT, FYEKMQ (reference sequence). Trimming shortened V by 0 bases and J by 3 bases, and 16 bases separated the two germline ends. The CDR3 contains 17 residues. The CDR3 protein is CASSLGLWGTPTDTQYF. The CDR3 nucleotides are TGTGCCAGCAGCTTAGGCCTTTGGGGGACACCTACAGATACGCAGTATTTT.

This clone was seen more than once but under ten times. CDR3 residues: CASREDRSTDTQYF. The CDR3 DNA reads TGCGCCAGCAGAGAGGACAGGAGCACAGATACGCAGTATTTT. The chain uses TRBV5-1 and TRBJ2-3, with 7 bases matching TRBD1. The CDR3 has 14 residues. Germline CDR1 is SGHRS and CDR2 is YFSETQ. With 5 bases clipped from V and 0 bases from J, the junction kept 3 bases outside the gene matches.

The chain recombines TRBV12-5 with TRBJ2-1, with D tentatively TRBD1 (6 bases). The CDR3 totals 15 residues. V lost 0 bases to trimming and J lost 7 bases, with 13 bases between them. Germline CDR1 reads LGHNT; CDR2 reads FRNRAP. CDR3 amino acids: CASGLVLGRGNEQFF. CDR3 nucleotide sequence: TGTGCTAGTGGTTTGGTACTGGGCAGGGGAAATGAGCAGTTCTTC.

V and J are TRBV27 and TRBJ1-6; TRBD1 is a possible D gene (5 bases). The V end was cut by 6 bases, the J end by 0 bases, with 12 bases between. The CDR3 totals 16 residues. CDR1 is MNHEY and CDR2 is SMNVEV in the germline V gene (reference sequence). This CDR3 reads CASSIRQSSYNSPLHF. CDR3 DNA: TGTGCCAGCAGCATAAGACAGAGCTCCTATAATTCACCCCTCCACTTT.

The CDR3 reads CASSPPSTSGGYEQYF. CDR3 in DNA: TGTGCCAGCTCACCCCCAAGCACTAGCGGGGGATACGAGCAGTACTTC. The rearrangement uses TRBV18 and TRBJ2-7; 11 bases are a match to TRBD2. Trimming at V came to 3 bases and at J to 4 bases, leaving 8 bases not matched to a gene. The CDR3 runs to 16 residues. Per the germline V gene, CDR1 is KGHSH and CDR2 is LQKENI.

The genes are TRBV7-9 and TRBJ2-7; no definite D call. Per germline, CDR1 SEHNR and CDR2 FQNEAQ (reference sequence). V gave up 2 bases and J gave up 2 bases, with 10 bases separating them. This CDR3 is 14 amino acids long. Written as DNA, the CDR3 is TGTGCCAGCAGCTTAACTGGAGCACCCTACGAGCAGTACTTC. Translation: CASSLTGAPYEQYF.

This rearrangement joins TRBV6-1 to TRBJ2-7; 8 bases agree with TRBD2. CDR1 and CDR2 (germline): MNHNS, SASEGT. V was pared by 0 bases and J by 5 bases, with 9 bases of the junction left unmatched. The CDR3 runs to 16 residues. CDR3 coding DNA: TGTGCCAGCAGTGAAGCGCGGGGACTAGGATCTAACGAGCAGTACTTC. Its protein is CASSEARGLGSNEQYF.

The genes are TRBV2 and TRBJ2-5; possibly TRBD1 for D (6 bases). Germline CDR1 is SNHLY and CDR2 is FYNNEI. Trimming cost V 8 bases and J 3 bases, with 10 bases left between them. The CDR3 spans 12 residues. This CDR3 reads CASVRQEETQYF. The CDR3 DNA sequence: TGTGCCAGCGTGAGACAGGAAGAGACCCAGTACTTC. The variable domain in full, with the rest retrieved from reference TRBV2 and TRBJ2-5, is EPEVTQTPSHQVTQMGQEVILRCVPISNHLYFYWYRQILGQKVEFLVSFYNNEISEKSEIFDDQFSVERPDGSNFTLKIRSTKLEDSAMYFCASVRQEETQYFGPGTRLLVL.

This CDR3 is CASRLRPWMGGEHNSPLHF. CDR3 DNA sequence: TGTGCCAGCAGACTACGACCATGGATGGGAGGGGAACATAATTCACCCCTCCACTTT. This chain joins TRBV27 and TRBJ1-6; D is perhaps TRBD1 (5 bases). The ends were cut back, 6 bases at V and 5 bases at J, with 26 bases in the middle. Germline assignment: CDR1 MNHEY and CDR2 SMNVEV (reference sequence). The CDR3 is 19 amino acids.

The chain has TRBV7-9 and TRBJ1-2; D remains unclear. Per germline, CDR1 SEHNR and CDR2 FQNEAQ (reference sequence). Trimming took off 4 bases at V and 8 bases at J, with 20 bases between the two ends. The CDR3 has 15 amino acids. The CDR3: CASSSNADGPGGYTF. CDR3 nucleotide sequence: TGTGCCAGCAGCTCCAATGCGGATGGCCCTGGGGGCTACACCTTC.

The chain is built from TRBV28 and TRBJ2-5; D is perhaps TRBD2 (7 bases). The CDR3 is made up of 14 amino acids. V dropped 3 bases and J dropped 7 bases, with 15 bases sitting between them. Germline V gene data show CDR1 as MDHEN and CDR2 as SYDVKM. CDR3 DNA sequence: TGTGCCAGCAGTTTCCGGGGGGCTCCGACGACCCAGTACTTC. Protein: CASSFRGAPTTQYF.

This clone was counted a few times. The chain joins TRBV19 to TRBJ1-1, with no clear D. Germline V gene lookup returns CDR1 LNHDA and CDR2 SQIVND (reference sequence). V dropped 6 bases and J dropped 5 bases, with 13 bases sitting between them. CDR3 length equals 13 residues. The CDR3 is CASSDTSQTEAFF. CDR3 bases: TGTGCCAGTAGCGACACCTCGCAGACTGAAGCTTTCTTT.

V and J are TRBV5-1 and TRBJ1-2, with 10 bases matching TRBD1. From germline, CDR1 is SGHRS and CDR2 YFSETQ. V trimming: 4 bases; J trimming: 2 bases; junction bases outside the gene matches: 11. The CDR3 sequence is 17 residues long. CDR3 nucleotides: TGCGCCAGCAGCCCGGGACCTGGGACAGGGGTGAACTATGGCTACACCTTC. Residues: CASSPGPGTGVNYGYTF.

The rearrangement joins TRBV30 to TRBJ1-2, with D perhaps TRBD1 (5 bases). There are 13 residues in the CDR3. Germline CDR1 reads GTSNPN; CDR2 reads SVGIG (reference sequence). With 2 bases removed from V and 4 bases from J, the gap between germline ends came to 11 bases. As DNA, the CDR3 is TGTGCCTGGAGTACACTCGGGGGCTATGGCTACACCTTC. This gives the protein CAWSTLGGYGYTF.

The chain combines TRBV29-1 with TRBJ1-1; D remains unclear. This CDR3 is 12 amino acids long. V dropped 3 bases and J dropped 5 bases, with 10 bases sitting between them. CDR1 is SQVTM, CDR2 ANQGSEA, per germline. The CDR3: CSVERRETEAFF. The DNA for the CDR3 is TGCAGCGTTGAGAGGAGGGAAACTGAAGCTTTCTTT.

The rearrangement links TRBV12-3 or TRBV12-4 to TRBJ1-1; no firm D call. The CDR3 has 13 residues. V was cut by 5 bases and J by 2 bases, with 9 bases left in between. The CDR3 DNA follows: TGTGCCAGCAGTAAGAGGATTAACACTGAAGCTTTCTTT. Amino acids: CASSKRINTEAFF.

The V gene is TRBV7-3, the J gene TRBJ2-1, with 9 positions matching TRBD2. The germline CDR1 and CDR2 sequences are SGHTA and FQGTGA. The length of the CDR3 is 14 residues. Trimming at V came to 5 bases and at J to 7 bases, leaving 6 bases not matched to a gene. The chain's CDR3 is CASSPNSGSNEQFF. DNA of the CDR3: TGTGCCAGCAGCCCCAATAGCGGGAGTAATGAGCAGTTCTTC.

CDR3 sequence (DNA): TGTGCCAGCTCAACGATACAGAACAACTATGGCTACACCTTC. It encodes CASSTIQNNYGYTF. J is TRBJ1-2 and V is TRBV18; D unresolved. Trimming removed 5 bases at V and 2 bases at J, with 12 bases between. The CDR3 runs to 14 residues. Germline CDR1 reads KGHSH; CDR2 reads LQKENI.